The present T cell receptor (beta chain) was sequenced within a study of T cell responses to AZD1222 COVID-19 vaccine. Study-wide points: Baseline serology detected seropositivity in only a handful of AZD1222 recipients. No repertoire was sampled before or during the peak T cell response, only after it. Reports say nearly half of spike-specific TCRs go after unmutated variant regions. Spike-specific TCR repertoires showed rising breadth and depth after two AZD1222 doses.

Using immunoSEQ multiplex PCR, the repertoire was profiled, and TCRdb retains in-frame clones only, with some absent. The sample holds roughly 150,000 clones, nearly 95% seen once. A remark on this clone: What it recognizes is unknown.

The V end lost 8 bases, the J end lost 6 bases, and 14 bases lay between the germline ends. The CDR3 is made up of 12 amino acids. Germline CDR1 is MNHEY and CDR2 is SMNVEV (reference sequence). The specimen was peripheral blood, collected on day 0 of AZD1222 vaccination. The chain recombines TRBV27 with TRBJ2-7; maybe TRBD1 (6 bases). The TCR sequence derives from an adult in good health. The CDR3 region is CASGAGAFEQYF. The CDR3 region has the DNA TGTGCCAGCGGGGCAGGGGCGTTCGAGCAGTACTTC.